Below, one TCR beta chain is given with its context. This CDR3 spans 13 amino acids. Trimming pared 5 bases from V and 9 bases from J, leaving 11 bases between. Looked up from germline, CDR1 is LNHDA and CDR2 is SQIVND (reference sequence). The sample belongs to a study of blood T cell repertoires in COVID-19. Sequencing used immunoSEQ multiplex PCR; TCRdb keeps in-frame clones, though not all of them. In the table there are more than 150,000 clones, roughly four fifths of which are singletons. The sequenced sample consisted of peripheral blood. The sequence came from a woman of 80 years or more with COVID-19, enrolled during active disease. V and J are TRBV19 and TRBJ1-6; no reliable D call. CDR3 sequence: CASSSLGSSPLHF. The CDR3 DNA reads TGTGCCAGTAGTTCTTTGGGCAGTTCACCCCTCCACTTT.